This T cell receptor beta chain was observed in a study of cytomegalovirus exposure and HLA in healthy donors. As regards this clone: The antigen remains unidentified.

Trimming took off 0 bases at V and 3 bases at J, with 12 bases between the two ends. Germline CDR1 reads LGHNA; CDR2 reads YSLEER. This CDR3 region has 15 residues. Regarding the study as a whole: Most TCR sequences showed up rarely, but some public TCRs showed up in many donors.

This PCR relied on a set of 60 Vbeta primers and 13 Jbeta primers. Sequencing was performed with immunoSEQ multiplex PCR; in TCRdb, only in-frame clones are kept and a portion is missing. The sample lists some 200,000 clones; roughly four fifths were seen once. The sequenced sample was PBMCs. The chain has TRBV4-3 and TRBJ2-7; D gene uncertain. This TCR was recovered from a woman younger than 45 in good health and CMV-seropositive. Here the CDR3 reads CASSQDRSGYYEQYF. The CDR3 bases are TGCGCCAGCAGCCAAGATCGGTCAGGATACTACGAGCAGTACTTC.